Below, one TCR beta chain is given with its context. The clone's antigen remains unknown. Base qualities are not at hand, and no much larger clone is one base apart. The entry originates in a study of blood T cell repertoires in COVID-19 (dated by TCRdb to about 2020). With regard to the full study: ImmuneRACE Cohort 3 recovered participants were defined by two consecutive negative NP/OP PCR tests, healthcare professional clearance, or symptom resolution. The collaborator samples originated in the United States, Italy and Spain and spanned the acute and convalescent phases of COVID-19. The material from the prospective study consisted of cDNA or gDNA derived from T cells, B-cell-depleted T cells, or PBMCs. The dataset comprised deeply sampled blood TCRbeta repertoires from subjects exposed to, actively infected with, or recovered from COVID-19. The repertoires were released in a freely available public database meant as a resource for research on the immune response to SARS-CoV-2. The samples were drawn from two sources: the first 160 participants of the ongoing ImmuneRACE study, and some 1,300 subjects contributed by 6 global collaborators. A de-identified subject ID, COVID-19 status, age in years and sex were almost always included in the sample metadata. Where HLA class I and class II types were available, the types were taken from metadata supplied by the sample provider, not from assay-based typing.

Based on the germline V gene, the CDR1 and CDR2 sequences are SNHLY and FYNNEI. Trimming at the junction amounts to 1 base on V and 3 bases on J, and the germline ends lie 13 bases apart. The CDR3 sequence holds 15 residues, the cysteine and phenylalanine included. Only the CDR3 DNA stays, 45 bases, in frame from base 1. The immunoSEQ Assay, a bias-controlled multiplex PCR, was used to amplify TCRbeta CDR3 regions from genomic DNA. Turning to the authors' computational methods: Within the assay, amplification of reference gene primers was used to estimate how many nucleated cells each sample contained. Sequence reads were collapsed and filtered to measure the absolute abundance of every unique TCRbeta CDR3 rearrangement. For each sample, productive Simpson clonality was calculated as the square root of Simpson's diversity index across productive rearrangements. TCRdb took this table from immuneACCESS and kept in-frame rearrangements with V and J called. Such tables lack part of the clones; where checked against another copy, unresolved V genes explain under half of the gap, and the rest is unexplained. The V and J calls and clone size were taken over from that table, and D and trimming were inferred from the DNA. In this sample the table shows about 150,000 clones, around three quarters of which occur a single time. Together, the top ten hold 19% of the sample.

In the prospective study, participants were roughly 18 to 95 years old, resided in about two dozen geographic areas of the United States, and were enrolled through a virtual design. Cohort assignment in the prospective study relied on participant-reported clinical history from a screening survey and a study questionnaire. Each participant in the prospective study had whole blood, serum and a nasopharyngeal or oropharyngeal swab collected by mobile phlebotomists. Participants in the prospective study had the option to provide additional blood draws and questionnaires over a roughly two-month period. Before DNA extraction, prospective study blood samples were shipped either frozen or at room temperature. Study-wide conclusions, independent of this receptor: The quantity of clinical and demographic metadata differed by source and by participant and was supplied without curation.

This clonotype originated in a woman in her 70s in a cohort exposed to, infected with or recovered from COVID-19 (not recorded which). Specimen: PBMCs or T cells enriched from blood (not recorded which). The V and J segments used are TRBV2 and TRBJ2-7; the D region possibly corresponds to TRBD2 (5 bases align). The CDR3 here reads CASSEGNLRDYEQYF. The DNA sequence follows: TGTGCCAGCAGTGAAGGGAACCTCCGGGACTACGAGCAGTACTTC.